This is a list of T cell receptor beta chains from one sample in a study of PD-1 blockade in classical Hodgkin lymphoma. The data were produced by immunoSEQ multiplex PCR, yet TCRdb's version contains in-frame clones alone and is incomplete. Of roughly 62,000 clones in the sample, about nine tenths are singletons; the top ten hold around 13%. Sequenced material: peripheral blood mononuclear cells (PBMCs), taken at baseline. The source of these receptors is a human donor with classical Hodgkin lymphoma. CDR3s include the opening cysteine and the closing phenylalanine or tryptophan. Each record gives: D gene, J gene, V gene, clone size, CDR3 DNA, CDR3 protein. A D gene is named only where the DNA matches it firmly. Clone size is not always given. Where it is, it says once, few, many or a class for expanded clones.

d_call: TRBD1
j_call: TRBJ2-7
v_call: TRBV27
clone_size: .
cdr3_nt: TGTGCCACGGGGAAGGGACAGGCCTACGAGCAGTACTTC
cdr3_aa: CATGKGQAYEQYF

d_call: .
j_call: TRBJ2-2
v_call: TRBV7-9
clone_size: .
cdr3_nt: TGTGCCAGCAGCTTAGCGCGCGGGGTCAAGAGCGGGGAGCTGTTTTTT
cdr3_aa: CASSLARGVKSGELFF

d_call: .
j_call: TRBJ2-7
v_call: TRBV9
clone_size: .
cdr3_nt: TGTGCCAGCAGCCTCAGGGGGGGGACAGGCTACGAGCAGTACTTC
cdr3_aa: CASSLRGGTGYEQYF

d_call: TRBD2
j_call: TRBJ2-1
v_call: TRBV5-6
clone_size: once
cdr3_nt: TGTGCCAGCAGCTTGGCCCCTAGCGGAACCTACAATGAGCAGTTCTTC
cdr3_aa: CASSLAPSGTYNEQFF

d_call: .
j_call: TRBJ1-3
v_call: TRBV19
clone_size: .
cdr3_nt: TGTGCCAGTAGTCTTCGACAGGAAACCTCTGGAAACACCATATATTTT
cdr3_aa: CASSLRQETSGNTIYF

d_call: .
j_call: TRBJ2-7
v_call: TRBV2
clone_size: .
cdr3_nt: TGTGCCAGCAGGGGGGGTAGCTCCTACGAGCAGTACTTC
cdr3_aa: CASRGGSSYEQYF

d_call: .
j_call: TRBJ1-6
v_call: TRBV10-2
clone_size: .
cdr3_nt: TGCGCCAGCGGTTGGGTGGGTAATTCACCCCTCCACTTT
cdr3_aa: CASGWVGNSPLHF

d_call: .
j_call: TRBJ2-3
v_call: TRBV9
clone_size: .
cdr3_nt: TGTGCCAGCAGCGTAGATGGGAGCACAGATACGCAGTATTTT
cdr3_aa: CASSVDGSTDTQYF

d_call: .
j_call: TRBJ1-2
v_call: TRBV5-4
clone_size: .
cdr3_nt: TGTGCCAGCAGCCACGGTGTAGGGGTAAAGTATGGCTACACCTTC
cdr3_aa: CASSHGVGVKYGYTF

d_call: TRBD1
j_call: TRBJ1-1
v_call: TRBV7-9
clone_size: .
cdr3_nt: TGTGCCGGGGACAGGGTTGGGACTGAAGCTTTCTTT
cdr3_aa: CAGDRVGTEAFF

d_call: .
j_call: TRBJ1-6
v_call: TRBV7-3
clone_size: .
cdr3_nt: TGTGCCAGCAGCCCGTCGACGAGGGAGGATTCACCCCTCCACTTT
cdr3_aa: CASSPSTREDSPLHF

d_call: TRBD1
j_call: TRBJ1-3
v_call: TRBV7-7
clone_size: .
cdr3_nt: TGTGCCAGCTTACCTAACAGGGGCTCTGGAAACACCATATATTTT
cdr3_aa: CASLPNRGSGNTIYF

d_call: TRBD1
j_call: TRBJ2-3
v_call: TRBV30
clone_size: .
cdr3_nt: TGTGCCTGGGGGGCCGCAGGGGGCTGGACAGATACGCAGTATTTT
cdr3_aa: CAWGAAGGWTDTQYF

d_call: .
j_call: TRBJ2-2
v_call: TRBV6-5
clone_size: .
cdr3_nt: TGTGCCAGCAGTTACGGGAGAGTCGGGGAGCTGTTTTTT
cdr3_aa: CASSYGRVGELFF

d_call: .
j_call: TRBJ2-3
v_call: TRBV5-1
clone_size: .
cdr3_nt: TGCGCCAGCAGCTACCCCCAGGCGGCGAGCACAGATACGCAGTATTTT
cdr3_aa: CASSYPQAASTDTQYF

d_call: .
j_call: TRBJ1-6
v_call: TRBV5-1
clone_size: .
cdr3_nt: TGCGCCAGCAGCTACCTTTCAAGCTCCTATAATTCACCCCTCCACTTT
cdr3_aa: CASSYLSSSYNSPLHF

d_call: .
j_call: TRBJ2-7
v_call: TRBV2
clone_size: .
cdr3_nt: TGTGCCAGCAGTGAATTGCGGAATCCCTACGAGCAGTACTTC
cdr3_aa: CASSELRNPYEQYF

d_call: TRBD1
j_call: TRBJ1-1
v_call: TRBV5-4
clone_size: .
cdr3_nt: TGTGCCAGCAGCCAAAGACAGGGGCGTCTGGGGGGGAACACTGAAGCTTTCTTT
cdr3_aa: CASSQRQGRLGGNTEAFF

d_call: .
j_call: TRBJ1-2
v_call: TRBV23-1
clone_size: .
cdr3_nt: TGCGCTATCATGGGGAGCGGACAGCGGGACTATGGCTACACCTTC
cdr3_aa: CAIMGSGQRDYGYTF

d_call: .
j_call: TRBJ1-2
v_call: TRBV29-1
clone_size: .
cdr3_nt: TGCAGCGTTGAGGCAGTTACTAACTATGGCTACACCTTC
cdr3_aa: CSVEAVTNYGYTF

d_call: TRBD2
j_call: TRBJ2-1
v_call: TRBV15
clone_size: .
cdr3_nt: TGTGCCACCAGCAGAGATAGCGGGGGCTACAATGAGCAGTTCTTC
cdr3_aa: CATSRDSGGYNEQFF

d_call: .
j_call: TRBJ2-1
v_call: TRBV7-6
clone_size: .
cdr3_nt: TGTGCCAGCAGCTCAGGACTCTACAATGAGCAGTTCTTC
cdr3_aa: CASSSGLYNEQFF

d_call: .
j_call: TRBJ2-7
v_call: TRBV19
clone_size: .
cdr3_nt: TGTGCCAGTAGTATTACAGGCCCCACTCAGGAGCAGTACTTC
cdr3_aa: CASSITGPTQEQYF

d_call: TRBD1
j_call: TRBJ2-3
v_call: TRBV18
clone_size: .
cdr3_nt: TGTGCCAGCTCACCAAGGGGGCCCCACACAGATACGCAGTATTTT
cdr3_aa: CASSPRGPHTDTQYF

d_call: .
j_call: TRBJ2-2
v_call: TRBV19
clone_size: .
cdr3_nt: TGTGCCAGTAGTATAAGTTATGGGGCGGGCGGGGAGCTGTTTTTT
cdr3_aa: CASSISYGAGGELFF

d_call: TRBD1
j_call: TRBJ1-5
v_call: TRBV27
clone_size: .
cdr3_nt: TGTGCCAGCAGTTTAATCCTTCAGGGGGCGCGGGTCCAGCCCCAGCATTTT
cdr3_aa: CASSLILQGARVQPQHF

d_call: .
j_call: TRBJ1-5
v_call: TRBV27
clone_size: .
cdr3_nt: TGTGCCAGCAGTTACGATAGCAATCAGCCCCAGCATTTT
cdr3_aa: CASSYDSNQPQHF

d_call: TRBD2
j_call: TRBJ2-3
v_call: TRBV7-3
clone_size: .
cdr3_nt: TGTGCCAGCAGCCTTTCGAGCGGGGCAACAGATACGCAGTATTTT
cdr3_aa: CASSLSSGATDTQYF

d_call: .
j_call: TRBJ2-3
v_call: TRBV9
clone_size: .
cdr3_nt: TGTGCCAGCAGCATCTCCCCTTCGGGGCCCCGCACAGATACGCAGTATTTT
cdr3_aa: CASSISPSGPRTDTQYF

d_call: TRBD1
j_call: TRBJ2-7
v_call: TRBV19
clone_size: .
cdr3_nt: TGTGCCAGCAACACCCCGGGACAGTCCTACGAGCAGTACTTC
cdr3_aa: CASNTPGQSYEQYF

d_call: TRBD1
j_call: TRBJ1-1
v_call: TRBV7-9
clone_size: .
cdr3_nt: TGTGCCAGCAGCTCAATGACAGGGGGAGAAGCTTTCTTT
cdr3_aa: CASSSMTGGEAFF

d_call: .
j_call: TRBJ1-3
v_call: TRBV5-1
clone_size: .
cdr3_nt: TGCGCCAGCAGCTTGGACGGAAACTCTGGAAACACCATATATTTT
cdr3_aa: CASSLDGNSGNTIYF

d_call: .
j_call: TRBJ1-1
v_call: TRBV4-1
clone_size: .
cdr3_nt: TGCGCCAGCAGCCAAGATTCTAAGCCATCTGAAGCTTTCTTT
cdr3_aa: CASSQDSKPSEAFF

d_call: TRBD1
j_call: TRBJ2-7
v_call: TRBV6-6
clone_size: .
cdr3_nt: TGCGCCAGCAGCCCCTCGACAGGGGTCGAGCAGTACTTC
cdr3_aa: CASSPSTGVEQYF